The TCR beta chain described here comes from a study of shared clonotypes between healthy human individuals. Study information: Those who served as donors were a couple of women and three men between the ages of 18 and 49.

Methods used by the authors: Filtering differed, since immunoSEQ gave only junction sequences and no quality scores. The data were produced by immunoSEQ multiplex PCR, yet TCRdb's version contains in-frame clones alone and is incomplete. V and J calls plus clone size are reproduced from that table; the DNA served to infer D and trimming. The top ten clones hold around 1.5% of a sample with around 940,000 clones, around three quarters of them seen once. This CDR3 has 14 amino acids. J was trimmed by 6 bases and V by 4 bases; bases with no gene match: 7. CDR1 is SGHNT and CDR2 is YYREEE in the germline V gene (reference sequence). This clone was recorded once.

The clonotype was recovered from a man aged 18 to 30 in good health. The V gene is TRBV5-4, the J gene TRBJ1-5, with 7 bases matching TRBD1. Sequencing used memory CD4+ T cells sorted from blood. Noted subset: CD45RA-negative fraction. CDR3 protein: CASSSGQAGQPQHF. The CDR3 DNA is TGTGCCAGCAGCAGTGGACAGGCGGGTCAGCCCCAGCATTTT.